The rows below give T cell receptor beta chains drawn from one sample of a study of blood T cell repertoires in COVID-19. TCRdb's table, derived via immunoSEQ multiplex PCR, lists solely in-frame clones and lacks some. The data contain 300,000 to 500,000 clones, 88% of them singletons. Sample: PBMCs or T cells enriched from blood (not recorded which). Receptors originate from a woman in her 30s with acute COVID-19. CDR3s include the opening cysteine and the closing phenylalanine or tryptophan. The order of the fields is J gene, D gene, V gene, CDR3 protein, CDR3 DNA. The D gene is left open where the match is weak.

j_call: TRBJ1-1; d_call: -; v_call: TRBV18; cdr3_aa: CASTSGKMNTEAFF; cdr3_nt: TGTGCCAGCACCTCAGGGAAAATGAACACTGAAGCTTTCTTT
j_call: TRBJ1-1; d_call: -; v_call: TRBV19; cdr3_aa: CASSMGTLWNTEAFF; cdr3_nt: TGTGCCAGTAGTATGGGCACCCTCTGGAACACTGAAGCTTTCTTT
j_call: TRBJ2-7; d_call: TRBD2; v_call: TRBV6-2/TRBV6-3; cdr3_aa: CASSYQGLGQDEQYF; cdr3_nt: TGTGCCAGCAGTTACCAGGGACTAGGGCAGGACGAGCAGTACTTC
j_call: TRBJ2-1; d_call: TRBD2; v_call: TRBV3-1/TRBV3-2; cdr3_aa: CASSQETSSSGGWNEQFF; cdr3_nt: TGTGCCAGCAGCCAAGAGACTTCGAGTAGCGGGGGCTGGAATGAGCAGTTCTTC
j_call: TRBJ2-3; d_call: TRBD1; v_call: TRBV4-1; cdr3_aa: CASSHIQGPDPDTQYF; cdr3_nt: TGCGCCAGCAGCCACATACAGGGGCCAGACCCAGATACGCAGTATTTT
j_call: TRBJ1-1; d_call: -; v_call: TRBV5-1; cdr3_aa: CASSSRLQGTEAFF; cdr3_nt: TGCGCCAGCAGCTCCAGGTTACAGGGTACTGAAGCTTTCTTT
j_call: TRBJ1-3; d_call: -; v_call: TRBV7-9; cdr3_aa: CASRPGRTGNTIYF; cdr3_nt: TGTGCCAGCAGGCCAGGCCGCACAGGAAACACCATATATTTT
j_call: TRBJ1-3; d_call: -; v_call: TRBV19; cdr3_aa: CASSLWGPGNTIYF; cdr3_nt: TGTGCCAGTAGTTTATGGGGGCCCGGAAACACCATATATTTT
j_call: TRBJ1-3; d_call: -; v_call: TRBV7-2; cdr3_aa: CASSLGPGLGGNTIYF; cdr3_nt: TGTGCCAGCAGCTTAGGGCCGGGGTTGGGGGGAAACACCATATATTTT
j_call: TRBJ1-6; d_call: -; v_call: TRBV25-1; cdr3_aa: CASSGTDAYNSPLHF; cdr3_nt: TGTGCCAGCAGTGGTACAGATGCCTATAATTCACCCCTCCACTTT
j_call: TRBJ2-5; d_call: -; v_call: TRBV21-1; cdr3_aa: CASSCRDNRGGETQYF; cdr3_nt: TGTGCCAGCAGCTGTCGAGATAACAGGGGTGGCGAGACCCAGTACTTC
j_call: TRBJ1-2; d_call: TRBD1; v_call: TRBV6-5; cdr3_aa: CASSSRQGTGYTF; cdr3_nt: TGTGCCAGCAGTTCAAGACAGGGAACTGGCTACACCTTC
j_call: TRBJ2-5; d_call: -; v_call: TRBV7-2; cdr3_aa: CASSYAGETQYF; cdr3_nt: TGTGCCAGCAGCTACGCCGGGGAGACCCAGTACTTC
j_call: TRBJ1-3; d_call: TRBD1; v_call: TRBV7-9; cdr3_aa: CASSLRQGPGNTIYF; cdr3_nt: TGTGCCAGCAGCTTACGACAGGGCCCTGGAAACACCATATATTTT
j_call: TRBJ2-1; d_call: TRBD1; v_call: TRBV4-1; cdr3_aa: CASSLRGQSTGIDEQFF; cdr3_nt: TGCGCCAGCAGCCTACGGGGACAGTCGACAGGGATCGATGAGCAGTTCTTC
j_call: TRBJ1-2; d_call: -; v_call: TRBV29-1; cdr3_aa: CSVAAGPLGYTF; cdr3_nt: TGCAGCGTGGCGGCGGGGCCCCTTGGCTACACCTTC
j_call: TRBJ2-5; d_call: -; v_call: TRBV6-5; cdr3_aa: CASSYLRAEETQYF; cdr3_nt: TGTGCCAGCAGTTACCTGAGGGCTGAAGAGACCCAGTACTTC
j_call: TRBJ2-7; d_call: TRBD1; v_call: TRBV2; cdr3_aa: CASSARQGVYEQYF; cdr3_nt: TGTGCCAGCAGTGCAAGACAGGGGGTTTACGAGCAGTACTTC
j_call: TRBJ2-7; d_call: TRBD1; v_call: TRBV6-2/TRBV6-3; cdr3_aa: CASSYDGTGGPYF; cdr3_nt: TGTGCCAGCAGTTACGACGGGACAGGGGGCCCGTACTTC